This T cell receptor beta chain was recorded in a study of blood T cell repertoires in COVID-19 (dated by TCRdb to 2020 to 2021). Concerning the study at large: Samples from collaborators originated in the United States, Italy and Spain and spanned both the acute and convalescent phases of COVID-19. The prospective study material was composed of cDNA or gDNA derived from T cells, B-cell-depleted T cells, or PBMCs. The repertoires were made available in a free public database intended to serve as a resource for research on the immune response to SARS-CoV-2. The sample metadata nearly always contained a de-identified subject ID, COVID-19 status, age in years and sex. Where HLA class I and class II types were available, the types were taken from metadata supplied by the sample provider, not from assay-based typing. Samples were obtained from the ongoing ImmuneRACE study (first 160 participants) and from 1,254 subjects provided by 6 global collaborators. Deeply sampled blood TCRbeta repertoires from subjects exposed to, actively infected with, or recovered from COVID-19 were included in the dataset.

Note on this clone: What antigen it recognizes has not been identified. No quality values exist for individual bases; no much larger clone is one base distant.

Each collaborating institution followed its own protocols to collect whole blood in K2EDTA tubes. For TCRbeta analysis, collaborators shipped samples as frozen whole blood, isolated PBMCs, or DNA extracted from either of those sample types. Measured from the cysteine to the phenylalanine, the CDR3 is 15 residues long. The read is trimmed to its CDR3 DNA, 45 bases read in frame from base 1. The V and J ends are trimmed by 7 bases and 8 bases, leaving 20 bases between them. From the germline V gene (reference sequence), CDR1 is LNHDA and CDR2 is SQIVND. The immunoSEQ Assay, a bias-controlled multiplex PCR, was used to amplify TCRbeta CDR3 regions from genomic DNA. The study's processing was this. Within the assay, amplification of reference gene primers was used to estimate how many nucleated cells each sample contained. Sequence reads were collapsed and filtered to measure the absolute abundance of every unique TCRbeta CDR3 rearrangement. For each sample, productive Simpson clonality was calculated as the square root of Simpson's diversity index across productive rearrangements. The table comes from immuneACCESS by way of TCRdb, which keeps in-frame sequences with V and J called. Part of the clones is missing from these tables; in studies checked, under half for an unresolved V gene and the rest for unknown reasons. The DNA gave D and trimming, while V, J and clone size come from that table. This sample holds more than 200,000 clones; roughly 82% were observed only once. More than 4.5% of the sample belongs to the ten largest clones.

The study at large found these results: How much clinical and demographic metadata was included differed by source and by participant, and the metadata was provided uncurated.

The sequence was obtained from a woman older than 75 with active or convalescent COVID-19. The chain is assembled from TRBV19 and TRBJ2-2; a tentative D match to TRBD1 spans 5 bases. The sample consisted of peripheral blood. CDR3 reads: CASTMGIGAAGELFF. The DNA reads TGTGCCAGTACCATGGGTATAGGGGCGGCGGGGGAGCTGTTTTTT.